Below, 9 T cell receptor beta chains from the same sample are listed, as sequenced in a study of shared clonotypes between healthy human individuals. The data were produced by immunoSEQ multiplex PCR, yet TCRdb's version contains in-frame clones alone and is incomplete. The sample consists of roughly 2,000,000 clones, just over 90% of them appearing once. Terminally differentiated effector memory CD45RA+ cells were left out of the naive CD8 fraction, which was CD45RO-negative and positively selected for CCR7. Sequenced material: naive CD8+ T cells from PBMCs. These TCRs come from a man younger than 35 in good health. Some clones in this sample may be carry-over from other donors' samples.

A remark on this clone: Other DNA sequences in this specimen translate into the identical CDR3. The V and J genes are TRBV5-4 and TRBJ2-7; D possibly corresponds to TRBD1 (6 bases). V was pared by 3 bases and J by 1 base, with 8 bases between. Per germline, CDR1 SGHNT and CDR2 YYREEE (reference sequence). The CDR3 has 13 residues. CDR3 amino acids: CASSSGQSYEQYF. The CDR3 region has the DNA TGTGCCAGCAGCTCCGGACAGTCCTACGAGCAGTACTTC.

This clone was seen ten or more times. This chain links TRBV7-9 with TRBJ2-5, with D perhaps being TRBD1 or TRBD2 (5 bases each). The CDR3 is 16 amino acids. Trimming cost V 5 bases and J 0 bases, with 16 bases left between them. CDR1 is SEHNR and CDR2 is FQNEAQ in the germline V gene (reference sequence). The CDR3 sequence is CASSPMGRADQETQYF. The CDR3 DNA follows: TGTGCCAGCAGCCCCATGGGACGGGCCGACCAAGAGACCCAGTACTTC.

With respect to this clone: The sample contains more than one DNA sequence encoding this CDR3. The chain links TRBV6-1 to TRBJ1-4; TRBD1 is a possible D gene (5 bases). The length of the CDR3 is 13 residues. V lost 6 bases to trimming and J lost 0 bases, with 5 bases between them. Germline assignment: CDR1 MNHNS and CDR2 SASEGT. Here the CDR3 DNA reads TGTGCCAGCAGGGGGGCAACTAATGAAAAACTGTTTTTT. The encoded protein is CASRGATNEKLFF.

The chain recombines TRBV9 with TRBJ2-7; possibly TRBD1 for D (5 bases). This CDR3 is built from 16 residues. V was cut by 3 bases and J by 1 base, with 17 bases left in between. Germline CDR1 SGDLS, CDR2 YYNGEE. The CDR3 DNA reads TGTGCCAGCAGCGGAAATTCCAAGGGGCCTTCCTACGAGCAGTACTTC. The encoded protein is CASSGNSKGPSYEQYF.

This chain connects TRBV5-1 to TRBJ1-1; TRBD1 matches 7 bases. The CDR3 has 17 residues. Per germline, CDR1 SGHRS and CDR2 YFSETQ. V lost 0 bases to trimming and J lost 3 bases; unmatched junction nucleotides: 11. CDR3 region: CASSLGPTGAGYTEAFF. The CDR3 DNA is TGCGCCAGCAGCTTGGGCCCCACAGGGGCAGGTTACACTGAAGCTTTCTTT.

The chain joins TRBV28 to TRBJ1-2; TRBD1 is a possible D gene (5 bases). Germline V gives CDR1 MDHEN, CDR2 SYDVKM. The CDR3 has 16 amino acids. The V and J ends lost 2 bases and 0 bases respectively, with 13 bases between them. The CDR3 coding sequence is TGTGCCAGCAGTTTAGGCAGGGAAGGGACTAACTATGGCTACACCTTC. Its translation is CASSLGREGTNYGYTF.

The V and J genes are TRBV7-9 and TRBJ2-2; 12 bases are shared with TRBD1. Per the germline V gene, CDR1 is SEHNR and CDR2 is FQNEAQ (reference sequence). The length of the CDR3 is 16 residues. Unmatched junction bases numbered 14, after V lost 11 bases and J lost 7 bases. CDR3 bases: TGTGCCGGGATTGATACCGGGACAGGGGGCGGCGGGGAGCTGTTTTTT. This codes for CAGIDTGTGGGGELFF.

This chain uses TRBV5-1 with TRBJ1-3; D gene unclear. The length of the CDR3 is 15 residues. Trimming removed 0 bases at V and 2 bases at J, with 9 bases between. CDR1 is SGHRS, CDR2 YFSETQ, per germline. The CDR3 protein is CASSLEAGPGNTIYF. The CDR3 nucleotides read TGCGCCAGCAGCTTGGAGGCAGGTCCTGGAAACACCATATATTTT.

The chain recombines TRBV5-1 with TRBJ2-3; D possibly matches TRBD1 or TRBD2 (5 bases each). Germline CDR1 SGHRS, CDR2 YFSETQ. The V and J ends lost 4 bases and 5 bases respectively, with 14 bases between them. The CDR3 is 14 amino acids. For the CDR3, the DNA is TGCGCCAGCAGCACCGGGACCTGGGGAGATACGCAGTATTTT. Protein: CASSTGTWGDTQYF.